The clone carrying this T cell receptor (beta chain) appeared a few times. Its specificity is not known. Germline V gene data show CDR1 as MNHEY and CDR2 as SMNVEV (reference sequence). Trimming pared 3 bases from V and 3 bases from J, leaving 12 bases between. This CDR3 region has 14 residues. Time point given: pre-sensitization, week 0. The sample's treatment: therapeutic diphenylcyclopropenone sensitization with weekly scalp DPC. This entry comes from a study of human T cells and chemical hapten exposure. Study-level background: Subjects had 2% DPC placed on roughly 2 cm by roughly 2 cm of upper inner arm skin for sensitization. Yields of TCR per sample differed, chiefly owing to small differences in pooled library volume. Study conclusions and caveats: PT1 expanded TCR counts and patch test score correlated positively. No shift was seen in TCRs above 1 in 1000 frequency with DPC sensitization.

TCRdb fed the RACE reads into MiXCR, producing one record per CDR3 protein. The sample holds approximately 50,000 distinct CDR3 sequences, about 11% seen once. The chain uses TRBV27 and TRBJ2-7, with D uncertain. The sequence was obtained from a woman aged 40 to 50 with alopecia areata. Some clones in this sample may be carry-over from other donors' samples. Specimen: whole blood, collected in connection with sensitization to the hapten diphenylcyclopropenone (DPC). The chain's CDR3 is CASSFRTDGYEQYF. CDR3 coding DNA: TGTGCCAGCAGTTTCCGGACCGACGGCTACGAGCAGTACTTC.